There are a few counts of the clone carrying this T cell receptor (beta chain). Its antigen remains unknown. This sample is part of a study of post-analysis software for immune sequencing data. The germline V gene has CDR1 DFQATT and CDR2 SNEGSKA (reference sequence). This CDR3 is built from 18 residues. The V gene end was trimmed by 2 bases and the J gene end by 5 bases; junction bases not matched to a gene: 11. The authors incorporated unique molecular identifiers into the TCR beta cDNA libraries. With roughly 1 to 11 million T cells as the source, roughly 0.5 million cDNA molecules resulted. MiXCR, applied by TCRdb to the PCR reads, yields one record per CDR3 protein. The data show about half a million distinct CDR3 sequences, around 40% seen once. General study findings and limits: A handful of TRBV segments appeared more often in patients than in controls, and TRBV5-6, TRBV5-1 and TRBV20-1 were among these. Normalized Chao1 diversity was significantly lower in multiple sclerosis patients than in controls.

This TCR derives from a girl aged 5-17 years with multiple sclerosis. The sequencing input was blood. V gene TRBV20-1 combines with J gene TRBJ2-1; 14 nucleotides agree with TRBD2. The CDR3 DNA reads as TGCAGTGCTAGATCCCCGGGACTAGCGGGAGTTAGTAACAATGAGCAGTTCTTC. Translation: CSARSPGLAGVSNNEQFF.